The 23 T cell receptor beta chains reported below all come from one sample, sequenced in a study of early T cells in non-severe SARS-CoV-2 infection. MiXCR, run by TCRdb on the 5' RACE reads, gives a single entry per CDR3 protein. The table includes some 30,000 distinct CDR3 sequences, roughly 4.5% detected once. Sequencing input: whole blood. The receptors stem from an adult who was a healthcare worker with PCR-confirmed SARS-CoV-2 infection or an uninfected control (not recorded which).

This chain joins TRBV7-9 and TRBJ2-5; 7 positions agree with TRBD1. CDR3 length: 13 residues. V was pared by 2 bases and J by 4 bases, with 1 base of the junction left unmatched. CDR1 and CDR2 (germline): SEHNR, FQNEAQ (reference sequence). CDR3: CASSLTGAETQYF. The CDR3, as DNA: TGTGCCAGCAGCTTAACAGGGGCAGAGACCCAGTACTTC.

This clonotype came up a few times. The chain carries TRBV20-1 and TRBJ2-3; tentatively, D is TRBD2 (5 bases). Trimming pared 0 bases from V and 3 bases from J, leaving 16 bases between. This CDR3 has 16 amino acids. Germline assignment: CDR1 DFQATT and CDR2 SNEGSKA (reference sequence). Here the CDR3 reads CSARDKVGLITDTQYF. The CDR3 region has the DNA TGCAGTGCTAGAGATAAAGTAGGACTTATTACAGATACGCAGTATTTT.

This clonotype was seen repeatedly, ten times or more. The chain carries TRBV18 and TRBJ1-1, with TRBD1 identical over 9 bases. This CDR3 comprises 14 residues. Trimming took 5 bases from V and 4 from J; bases not matched to a gene: 5. From germline, CDR1 is KGHSH and CDR2 LQKENI. The CDR3 DNA reads as TGTGCCAGCTCATCCGGGACAGGGACCACTGAAGCTTTCTTT. The encoded protein is CASSSGTGTTEAFF.

This clonotype is judged medium-sized (0.01 to 0.1%). V gene TRBV23-1 combines with J gene TRBJ1-5; D gene ambiguous. TRBV23-1 is labeled an ORF, and its function is uncertain. This CDR3 is 15 amino acids long. V gave up 2 bases and J gave up 1 base, with 9 bases separating them. The CDR3 DNA reads TGCGCCAGCAGTCAAACACCTTCCAGCAATCAGCCCCAGCATTTT. Translating gives CASSQTPSSNQPQHF.

In this sample, this clonotype turned up many times. The chain carries TRBV11-2 and TRBJ2-2; D perhaps matches TRBD1 (6 bases). Trimming stripped 1 base from V and 4 bases from J, with 16 bases between. Germline-derived CDR1 and CDR2 are SGHAT and FQNNGV. This CDR3 is built from 17 residues. CDR3 region: CASSLGPQGAATGELFF. The CDR3, as DNA: TGTGCCAGCAGCTTAGGACCACAGGGAGCGGCCACCGGGGAGCTGTTTTTT. The entire variable domain, with the rest obtained from reference TRBV11-2 and TRBJ2-2, is as follows: EAGVAQSPRYKIIEKRQSVAFWCNPISGHATLYWYQQILGQGPKLLIQFQNNGVVDDSQLPKDRFSAERLKGVDSTLKIQPAKLEDSAVYLCASSLGPQGAATGELFFGEGSRLTVL.

This clonotype was counted many times. The chain employs TRBV19 and TRBJ1-1, with D perhaps TRBD1 (6 bases). There are 13 residues in the CDR3. Germline CDR1 LNHDA, CDR2 SQIVND (reference sequence). The germline V and J ends were trimmed by 4 bases and 7 bases, with 13 bases remaining between them. The DNA of the CDR3 is TGTGCCAGTAGTAAACACAGGGTTTTTGAAGCTTTCTTT. Protein product: CASSKHRVFEAFF. Complete variable domain (other parts from reference TRBV19 and TRBJ1-1): DGGITQSPKYLFRKEGQNVTLSCEQNLNHDAMYWYRQDPGQGLRLIYYSQIVNDFQKGDIAEGYSVSREKKESFPLTVTSAQKNPTAFYLCASSKHRVFEAFFGQGTRLTVV.

This clonotype was seen repeatedly, ten times or more. The chain uses TRBV15 and TRBJ2-3; 7 nucleotides align to TRBD2. This CDR3 spans 16 amino acids. Germline V gene sequence: CDR1 LNHNV, CDR2 YYDKDF (reference sequence). V was clipped by 0 bases and J by 2 bases; unmatched bases: 5. The CDR3 sequence: CATSRESGTITDTQYF. The CDR3, as DNA: TGTGCCACCAGCAGAGAAAGCGGGACCATCACAGATACGCAGTATTTT.

This clonotype came up many times. V and J are TRBV10-3 and TRBJ1-3; perhaps TRBD1 as D (5 bases). V dropped 10 bases and J dropped 4 bases, with 11 bases sitting between them. The CDR3 runs 12 residues. Germline CDR1 is ENHRY and CDR2 is SYGVKD. The CDR3 protein is CATEGSGNTIYF. The CDR3 DNA sequence: TGTGCCACCGAGGGGTCCGGAAACACCATATATTTT.

This clonotype was observed many times. This chain connects TRBV20-1 to TRBJ2-3; D is uncertain. The CDR3 totals 12 residues. Germline lookup yields CDR1 DFQATT and CDR2 SNEGSKA (reference sequence). Trimming stripped 3 bases from V and 0 bases from J, with 4 bases between. CDR3 bases: TGCAGTGCTAGGGTCAGCACAGATACGCAGTATTTT. It is translated as CSARVSTDTQYF.

The sample holds many counts of this clonotype. The chain links TRBV7-2 to TRBJ2-3; 11 nucleotides match TRBD2. Germline CDR1 and CDR2: SGHTA and FQGNSA. CDR3 length: 16 amino acids. The trim removed 3 bases at V and 2 bases at J, leaving 4 bases unmatched. The CDR3 loop is CASSFQGLAATDTQYF. CDR3 sequence (DNA): TGTGCCAGCAGCTTCCAGGGACTAGCGGCCACAGATACGCAGTATTTT.

The table lists this clonotype with many counts. The gene calls are TRBV6-6 and TRBJ2-6; 8 nucleotides line up with TRBD1. After removal of 4 bases from V and 3 bases from J, the junction contained 8 bases not matched to a gene. The CDR3 runs 17 residues. Germline values: CDR1 MNHNY, CDR2 SVGAGI (reference sequence). This CDR3 reads CASSLSAGGGGANVLTF. In DNA, the CDR3 is TGTGCCAGCAGTTTATCCGCAGGGGGCGGTGGGGCCAACGTCCTGACTTTC.

In its sample, this clonotype was seen many times. The chain carries TRBV20-1 and TRBJ2-7; a possible D gene is TRBD1 (6 bases). The CDR3 contains 12 residues. V lost 6 bases, J lost 7 bases, and 16 bases lay in between. Germline V gene data show CDR1 as DFQATT and CDR2 as SNEGSKA (reference sequence). The CDR3 DNA is TGCAGTGCCCTCGGACAGTTTTTGGAGCAGTACTTC. It is translated as CSALGQFLEQYF.

This clonotype occurred a few times. The J gene is TRBJ2-5, the V gene TRBV20-1; no definite D call. V lost 4 bases and J 3 bases, leaving 12 bases between the germline ends. There are 13 residues in the CDR3. Per germline, CDR1 DFQATT and CDR2 SNEGSKA (reference sequence). CDR3 region: CSANPLDKETQYF. The CDR3 DNA reads as TGCAGTGCTAACCCTCTGGATAAAGAGACCCAGTACTTC.

The table lists this clonotype with many counts. The chain combines TRBV7-9 with TRBJ2-7, with D possibly being TRBD1 or TRBD2 (5 bases each). The CDR3 totals 15 residues. The V gene lost 2 bases and the J gene lost 0 bases, with 11 bases spanning the gap. Looked up from germline, CDR1 is SEHNR and CDR2 is FQNEAQ (reference sequence). This CDR3 reads CASSLQSGASYEQYF. The CDR3 DNA follows: TGTGCCAGCAGCTTACAATCCGGGGCCTCCTACGAGCAGTACTTC.

This clonotype was detected many times. This chain links TRBV3-1 with TRBJ2-3, with 10 positions matching TRBD2. Germline trimming cut 4 bases from V and 3 bases from J; bases unmatched to any gene: 10. The CDR3 is 17 residues long. Germline CDR1 LGHDT, CDR2 YNNKEL (reference sequence). The CDR3 coding sequence is TGTGCCAGCAGCCCCACCCGAGCGGGGGGGCCGACAGATACGCAGTATTTT. It translates to CASSPTRAGGPTDTQYF.

The sample holds many counts of this clonotype. CDR3 region: CASRERTTGGWSYEQYF. CDR3 sequence (DNA): TGTGCCAGCAGGGAGCGTACTACAGGGGGCTGGTCCTACGAGCAGTACTTC. The chain carries TRBV11-2 and TRBJ2-7; the match to TRBD1 covers 9 bases. V lost 6 bases, J lost 1 base, and 13 bases stayed unmatched. Germline V lookup: CDR1 SGHAT, CDR2 FQNNGV. The CDR3 loop spans 17 amino acids.

This clonotype occurred many times. This chain uses TRBV11-3 with TRBJ2-1, with D possibly matching TRBD2 (6 bases). With 5 bases removed from V and 7 bases from J, the gap between germline ends came to 9 bases. Germline V gene sequence: CDR1 SGHNT, CDR2 YENEEA. This CDR3 is built from 12 residues. The CDR3 region has the DNA TGTGCCAGCAGCCGGGGGAGGAATGAGCAGTTCTTC. It encodes CASSRGRNEQFF.

This clonotype was seen repeatedly, ten times or more. The chain is built from TRBV6-6 and TRBJ1-3; weak D call: TRBD1 (6 bases). Germline CDR1 and CDR2: MNHNY and SVGAGI (reference sequence). The CDR3 sequence is 15 residues long. V was trimmed by 2 bases and J by 0 bases, leaving 8 bases between them. CDR3 nucleotides: TGTGCCAGCAGTTACAGGGGGAGCTCTGGAAACACCATATATTTT. Its protein is CASSYRGSSGNTIYF.

This clonotype was detected many times. The chain couples TRBV4-2 to TRBJ2-4; D unresolved. Germline lookup yields CDR1 LGHNA and CDR2 YNFKEQ. V dropped 3 bases and J dropped 7 bases, with 13 bases sitting between them. The CDR3 is 14 residues long. CDR3 sequence: CASSQSGVSNIQYF. The DNA for the CDR3 is TGTGCCAGCAGCCAGAGTGGGGTCTCCAACATTCAGTACTTC.

Ten or more counts support this clonotype. The chain uses TRBV18 and TRBJ2-3, with D perhaps assigned TRBD1 or TRBD2 (6 bases each). CDR3 length: 14 residues. Germline values: CDR1 KGHSH, CDR2 LQKENI. The V gene lost 3 bases and the J gene lost 5 bases, with 12 bases spanning the gap. For the CDR3, the DNA is TGTGCCAGCTCACCTGGGGGGACAAGAGATACGCAGTATTTT. Its translation: CASSPGGTRDTQYF.

By sample fraction, this clonotype is medium-sized (0.01 to 0.1%). The rearrangement joins TRBV6-6 to TRBJ2-6, with no clear D. The germline V gene encodes CDR1 MNHNY and CDR2 SVGAGI (reference sequence). The V and J ends lost 6 bases and 0 bases respectively, with 9 bases between them. There are 15 residues in the CDR3. The CDR3 sequence is CASRTARSGANVLTF. CDR3 DNA: TGTGCCAGCAGGACGGCCCGCTCTGGGGCCAACGTCCTGACTTTC.

This clonotype occurred many times. The chain combines TRBV20-1 with TRBJ2-7, with 9 bases lining up with TRBD1. CDR1 is DFQATT, CDR2 SNEGSKA, per germline (reference sequence). Trimming at V came to 4 bases and at J to 4 bases, leaving 11 bases not matched to a gene. This CDR3 spans 15 amino acids. The CDR3 loop reads CSATTTGTGKYEQYF. The CDR3 coding sequence is TGCAGTGCTACGACAACCGGGACAGGGAAATACGAGCAGTACTTC.

There are a few counts of this clonotype. The chain uses TRBV7-2 and TRBJ2-7; D is possibly TRBD2 (6 bases). The CDR3 runs to 18 residues. Trimming stripped 4 bases from V and 7 bases from J, with 29 bases between. The germline V gene has CDR1 SGHTA and CDR2 FQGNSA. The CDR3 bases are TGTGCCAGCAGCTCCCAGTCTTCCGGGGATTCTGGGAGGAGGGAGCAGTACTTC. The encoded protein is CASSSQSSGDSGRREQYF.